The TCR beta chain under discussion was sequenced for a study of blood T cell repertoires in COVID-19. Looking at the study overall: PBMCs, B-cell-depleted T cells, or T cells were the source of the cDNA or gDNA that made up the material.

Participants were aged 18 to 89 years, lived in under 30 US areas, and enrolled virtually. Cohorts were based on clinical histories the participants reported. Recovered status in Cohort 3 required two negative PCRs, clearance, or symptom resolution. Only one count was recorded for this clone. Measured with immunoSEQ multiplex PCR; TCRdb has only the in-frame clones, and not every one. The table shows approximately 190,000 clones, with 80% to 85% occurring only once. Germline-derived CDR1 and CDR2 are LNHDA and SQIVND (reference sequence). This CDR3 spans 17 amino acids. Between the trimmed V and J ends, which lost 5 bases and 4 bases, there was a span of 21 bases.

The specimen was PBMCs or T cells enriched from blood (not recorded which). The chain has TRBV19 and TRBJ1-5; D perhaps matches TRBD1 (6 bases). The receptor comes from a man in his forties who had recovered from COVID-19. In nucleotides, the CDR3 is TGTGCCAGTAGTTCGCCCTCCTTTAAGGGGGGGAATCAGCCCCAGCATTTT. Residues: CASSSPSFKGGNQPQHF.